These T cell receptor beta chains were read from a single sample in a study of T cells after yellow fever vaccination. MiXCR was run by TCRdb on the 5' RACE reads, yielding one entry per CDR3 protein. The table lists 200,000 to 250,000 distinct CDR3 sequences, 6.5% to 8.5% of them singletons, with approximately 0.87% in the top ten. This sample comprised CD4+ T cells sorted from PBMCs, obtained 15 days after the yellow fever booster vaccination. The source is a man aged 25-40 years who received the YFV17D yellow fever vaccine. The CDR3 runs from the conserved cysteine through the conserved F or W. The D gene is left open where the match is weak. Some rows mark clone size as missing; the rest say once, few, many or name a class of expanded clone.

J: TRBJ2-2
V: TRBV9
size: -
D: -
CDR3: CASSVGADTGELFF
DNA: TGTGCCAGCAGCGTAGGGGCAGACACCGGGGAGCTGTTTTTT

J: TRBJ2-1
V: TRBV15
size: many
D: TRBD1
CDR3: CATSRDRGRVVQFF
DNA: TGTGCCACCAGCAGAGACAGGGGGCGCGTCGTGCAGTTCTTC

J: TRBJ2-7
V: TRBV18
size: -
D: TRBD1
CDR3: CASSPAGGRSYEQYF
DNA: TGTGCCAGCTCACCCGCAGGGGGTCGTTCCTACGAGCAGTACTTC

J: TRBJ2-3
V: TRBV4-1
size: many
D: TRBD2
CDR3: CASRIGAGFADTQYF
DNA: TGCGCCAGCAGGATCGGAGCGGGATTCGCAGATACGCAGTATTTT

J: TRBJ2-7
V: TRBV19
size: -
D: -
CDR3: CASSAGAGYFQQYF
DNA: TGTGCCAGTAGTGCGGGCGCCGGCTATTTCCAGCAGTACTTC

J: TRBJ2-1
V: TRBV5-4
size: -
D: -
CDR3: CASSLAPNAYEQFF
DNA: TGTGCCAGCAGCTTGGCTCCAAATGCATATGAGCAGTTCTTC

J: TRBJ1-1
V: TRBV4-3
size: few
D: TRBD1
CDR3: CASSQGQGTTEAFF
DNA: TGCGCCAGCAGCCAAGGACAGGGGACGACCGAAGCTTTCTTT

J: TRBJ2-7
V: TRBV15
size: few
D: -
CDR3: CATSRAWDRAGEQYF
DNA: TGTGCCACCAGCAGAGCTTGGGACCGGGCTGGCGAGCAGTACTTC

J: TRBJ2-3
V: TRBV5-1
size: many
D: -
CDR3: CASSLNRGQRREYRLVDTQYF
DNA: TGCGCCAGCAGCTTGAATAGGGGGCAACGGCGGGAGTACCGACTTGTGGATACGCAGTATTTT

J: TRBJ2-2
V: TRBV7-8
size: -
D: -
CDR3: CASSLVGLGELFF
DNA: TGTGCCAGCAGCTTAGTAGGTCTCGGGGAGCTGTTTTTT

J: TRBJ2-2
V: TRBV24-1
size: few
D: -
CDR3: CATSDRLATGELFF
DNA: TGTGCCACCAGTGATCGGCTAGCGACCGGGGAGCTGTTTTTT

J: TRBJ2-7
V: TRBV7-2
size: few
D: -
CDR3: CASSLIVGNSYEQYF
DNA: TGTGCCAGCAGCTTAATTGTTGGCAACTCCTACGAGCAGTACTTC

J: TRBJ2-1
V: TRBV9
size: many
D: TRBD1
CDR3: CASSATGTGVTEQFF
DNA: TGTGCCAGCAGCGCGACCGGGACAGGAGTGACCGAGCAGTTCTTC

J: TRBJ2-1
V: TRBV6-4
size: few
D: -
CDR3: CASSDSQVGGTIEQFF
DNA: TGTGCCAGCAGTGACTCGCAGGTTGGGGGTACGATTGAGCAGTTCTTC

J: TRBJ2-4
V: TRBV5-4
size: few
D: -
CDR3: CASPRVKGAKNIQYF
DNA: TGTGCCAGCCCTAGAGTTAAAGGGGCCAAAAACATTCAGTACTTC

J: TRBJ1-1
V: TRBV10-3
size: many
D: TRBD1
CDR3: CAIRATGENTEAFF
DNA: TGTGCCATCAGAGCGACAGGGGAGAACACTGAAGCTTTCTTT

J: TRBJ1-1
V: TRBV28
size: -
D: -
CDR3: CASSARTRNTEAFF
DNA: TGTGCCAGCAGTGCCCGGACCAGGAACACTGAAGCTTTCTTT

J: TRBJ2-1
V: TRBV6-2/TRBV6-3
size: -
D: -
CDR3: CASQDPLSEQFF
DNA: TGTGCCAGCCAAGACCCACTTAGTGAGCAGTTCTTC

J: TRBJ2-5
V: TRBV20-1
size: few
D: -
CDR3: CSALQQETQYF
DNA: TGCAGTGCTCTCCAGCAAGAGACCCAGTACTTC

J: TRBJ2-3
V: TRBV5-1
size: many
D: -
CDR3: CASSLLTATDTQYF
DNA: TGCGCCAGCAGCTTGTTAACGGCCACAGATACGCAGTATTTT

J: TRBJ2-7
V: TRBV20-1
size: few
D: -
CDR3: CSARPRAARSFGEQYF
DNA: TGCAGTGCTAGACCCCGGGCGGCCAGGAGTTTTGGAGAGCAGTACTTC

J: TRBJ2-7
V: TRBV29-1
size: few
D: TRBD1
CDR3: CSVGPGTGATRPYEQYF
DNA: TGCAGCGTTGGTCCCGGGACAGGGGCGACACGGCCTTACGAGCAGTACTTC

J: TRBJ2-1
V: TRBV30
size: few
D: -
CDR3: CAWSASRISTPNEQFF
DNA: TGTGCCTGGAGTGCCTCCCGGATCTCGACTCCAAATGAGCAGTTCTTC

J: TRBJ2-1
V: TRBV29-1
size: -
D: -
CDR3: CSGNRGWVGEQFF
DNA: TGCAGCGGTAACAGAGGGTGGGTGGGTGAGCAGTTCTTC

J: TRBJ1-1
V: TRBV7-8
size: few
D: -
CDR3: CASSSQPGATEAFF
DNA: TGTGCCAGCAGCTCGCAGCCGGGGGCCACTGAAGCTTTCTTT

J: TRBJ2-1
V: TRBV15
size: -
D: -
CDR3: CATSRPGLERWMGF
DNA: TGTGCCACCAGCAGACCTGGACTGGAGAGGTGGATGGGCTTC

J: TRBJ2-7
V: TRBV5-6
size: few
D: TRBD1
CDR3: CASTNVPGQGTYEQYF
DNA: TGTGCCAGCACCAATGTGCCGGGACAGGGGACCTACGAGCAGTACTTC

J: TRBJ2-5
V: TRBV7-2
size: many
D: TRBD2
CDR3: CASSFSSGREETQYF
DNA: TGTGCCAGCAGCTTCTCTAGCGGGAGGGAAGAGACCCAGTACTTC

J: TRBJ2-1
V: TRBV11-1
size: -
D: -
CDR3: CASSYRQSSYNEQFF
DNA: TGTGCCAGCAGCTACCGACAGAGCTCCTACAATGAGCAGTTCTTC

J: TRBJ2-1
V: TRBV7-2
size: -
D: -
CDR3: CASSFGRAEGYRNEQFF
DNA: TGTGCCAGCAGCTTTGGGCGGGCGGAGGGATATCGGAATGAGCAGTTCTTC

J: TRBJ2-3
V: TRBV19
size: -
D: -
CDR3: CASSMVRTDTQYF
DNA: TGTGCCAGTAGTATGGTGAGGACAGATACGCAGTATTTT

J: TRBJ2-1
V: TRBV11-1
size: -
D: TRBD2
CDR3: CASSLLRASGYTYNEQFF
DNA: TGTGCCAGCAGCTTACTGAGGGCTAGCGGCTATACCTACAATGAGCAGTTCTTC

J: TRBJ2-1
V: TRBV20-1
size: -
D: TRBD2
CDR3: CSAVPGTSGKNEQFF
DNA: TGCAGTGCCGTCCCCGGGACTAGCGGGAAGAATGAGCAGTTCTTC

J: TRBJ2-7
V: TRBV20-1
size: many
D: -
CDR3: CSVPGVIRSYEQYF
DNA: TGCAGTGTTCCAGGGGTAATACGCTCCTACGAGCAGTACTTC

J: TRBJ2-7
V: TRBV5-1
size: -
D: -
CDR3: CASSFEAGAEQYF
DNA: TGCGCCAGCAGCTTTGAAGCGGGTGCAGAGCAGTACTTC

J: TRBJ2-3
V: TRBV7-2
size: few
D: -
CDR3: CASSFGSGVRDTQYF
DNA: TGTGCCAGCAGCTTTGGGTCCGGAGTTCGAGATACGCAGTATTTT

J: TRBJ2-2
V: TRBV12-3/TRBV12-4
size: few
D: -
CDR3: CASSSLWRIANTGELFF
DNA: TGTGCCAGCAGTTCCCTCTGGCGGATCGCGAACACCGGGGAGCTGTTTTTT

J: TRBJ1-1
V: TRBV12-3/TRBV12-4
size: few
D: -
CDR3: CASSPGTYSFF
DNA: TGTGCCAGCAGCCCAGGGACGTATTCTTTCTTT

J: TRBJ2-1
V: TRBV28
size: few
D: -
CDR3: CASRRSTYNEQFF
DNA: TGTGCCAGCCGAAGGAGCACCTACAATGAGCAGTTCTTC

J: TRBJ2-7
V: TRBV5-5
size: few
D: TRBD1
CDR3: CASRVRTGGEQYF
DNA: TGTGCCAGCAGGGTTAGGACAGGGGGAGAGCAGTACTTC

J: TRBJ2-5
V: TRBV7-9
size: -
D: -
CDR3: CASSLLTGRLGETQYF
DNA: TGTGCCAGCAGCTTACTGACGGGAAGACTAGGAGAGACCCAGTACTTC

J: TRBJ1-1
V: TRBV29-1
size: -
D: TRBD1
CDR3: CSVKTGNYEAFF
DNA: TGCAGCGTCAAGACAGGGAACTATGAAGCTTTCTTT

J: TRBJ2-7
V: TRBV7-2
size: -
D: -
CDR3: CASSLGAREYF
DNA: TGTGCCAGCAGCTTAGGTGCCAGGGAGTACTTC

J: TRBJ1-1
V: TRBV6-5
size: many
D: -
CDR3: CASSYSVWRTGDNEGAFF
DNA: TGTGCCAGCAGTTACTCCGTTTGGCGAACGGGGGACAATGAGGGGGCTTTCTTT

J: TRBJ2-7
V: TRBV18
size: many
D: -
CDR3: CASSPTQPTYEQYF
DNA: TGTGCCAGCTCACCGACACAGCCAACCTACGAGCAGTACTTC

J: TRBJ2-1
V: TRBV5-4
size: few
D: TRBD2
CDR3: CASSLGTRGHNEQFF
DNA: TGTGCCAGCAGCTTGGGGACTAGAGGACACAATGAGCAGTTCTTC

J: TRBJ1-1
V: TRBV12-3/TRBV12-4
size: -
D: -
CDR3: CASSLAAGDTEAFF
DNA: TGTGCCAGCAGTTTAGCGGCAGGGGACACTGAAGCTTTCTTT

J: TRBJ1-1
V: TRBV11-2
size: -
D: -
CDR3: CASSLKISEAFF
DNA: TGTGCCAGCAGCTTAAAAATCTCCGAAGCTTTCTTT

J: TRBJ2-7
V: TRBV10-3
size: few
D: -
CDR3: CAISEGGGVQDEQYF
DNA: TGTGCCATCAGTGAAGGCGGAGGGGTACAGGACGAGCAGTACTTC

J: TRBJ1-4
V: TRBV7-2
size: many
D: -
CDR3: CASSPVKGVNEKLFF
DNA: TGTGCCAGCAGCCCCGTAAAGGGGGTAAATGAAAAACTGTTTTTT

J: TRBJ2-7
V: TRBV5-1
size: -
D: -
CDR3: CASSSDFEYEQYF
DNA: TGCGCCAGCAGCTCCGACTTTGAGTACGAGCAGTACTTC

J: TRBJ2-5
V: TRBV12-3/TRBV12-4
size: few
D: TRBD2
CDR3: CASNQRGETQYF
DNA: TGTGCCAGCAACCAGCGGGGAGAGACCCAGTACTTC

J: TRBJ2-5
V: TRBV5-1
size: many
D: -
CDR3: CASSLTSSYQETQYF
DNA: TGCGCCAGCAGCTTGACGTCCTCGTACCAAGAGACCCAGTACTTC

J: TRBJ1-1
V: TRBV5-1
size: few
D: -
CDR3: CASSDGGRNTEAFF
DNA: TGCGCCAGCAGCGATGGGGGGAGGAACACTGAAGCTTTCTTT